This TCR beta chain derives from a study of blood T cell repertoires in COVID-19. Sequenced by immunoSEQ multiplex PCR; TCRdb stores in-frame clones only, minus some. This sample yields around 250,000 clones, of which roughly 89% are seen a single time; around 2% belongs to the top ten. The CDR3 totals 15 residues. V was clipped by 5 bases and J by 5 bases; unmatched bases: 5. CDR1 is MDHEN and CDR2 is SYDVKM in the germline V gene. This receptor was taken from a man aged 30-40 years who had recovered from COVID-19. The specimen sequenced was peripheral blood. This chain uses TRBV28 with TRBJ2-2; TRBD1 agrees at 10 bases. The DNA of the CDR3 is TGTGCCAGCAGTCCGCGGGGACAGGGGACCGGGGAGCTGTTTTTT. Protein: CASSPRGQGTGELFF.